A selection of T cell receptor beta chains follows, all from one sample in a study of PD-1 blockade in mismatch repair-deficient tumors. Sequencing used immunoSEQ multiplex PCR; TCRdb keeps in-frame clones, though not all of them. The sample has roughly 48,000 clones, 77% seen once; the top ten hold around 3.5%. The sample consisted of PBMCs, taken before pembrolizumab treatment. These receptors were collected from an adult with mismatch repair-deficient cancer. The CDR3 runs from the conserved cysteine through the conserved F or W. A D gene is named only where the DNA matches it firmly. Clone size is not always given. Where it is, it says once, few, many or a class for expanded clones.

D	size	V	J	CDR3	DNA
.	.	TRBV11-3	TRBJ2-3	CASSFRSGTSDTQYF	TGTGCCAGCAGCTTTCGTAGCGGTACATCAGATACGCAGTATTTT
TRBD2	.	TRBV15	TRBJ2-1	CATSRRTSNAYNEQFF	TGTGCCACCAGCAGAAGGACTAGTAACGCCTACAATGAGCAGTTCTTC
.	.	TRBV5-8	TRBJ1-2	CASSPGTMSNYGYTF	TGTGCCAGCAGCCCCGGGACAATGTCTAACTATGGCTACACCTTC
.	.	TRBV11-3	TRBJ2-7	CASSLSRQGSNEQYF	TGTGCCAGCAGCCTTTCTAGGCAGGGTAGCAACGAGCAGTACTTC
TRBD1	.	TRBV7-9	TRBJ2-3	CASSLEFRDSYFTDTQYF	TGTGCCAGCAGCTTAGAGTTCCGGGACAGCTACTTCACAGATACGCAGTATTTT
TRBD2	few	TRBV19	TRBJ2-6	CASSIRPLAGVSGANVLTF	TGTGCCAGTAGTATCAGGCCACTAGCGGGGGTCTCTGGGGCCAACGTCCTGACTTTC
.	once	TRBV11-2	TRBJ2-7	CASTKSRNSYEQYF	TGTGCCAGCACCAAAAGTAGGAATTCCTACGAGCAGTACTTC
.	.	TRBV7-9	TRBJ1-1	CASSLMNTEAFF	TGTGCCAGCAGCCTTATGAACACTGAAGCTTTCTTT
TRBD2	.	TRBV6-5	TRBJ2-3	CATISSGSTDTQYF	TGTGCCACTATTTCTAGCGGGAGCACAGATACGCAGTATTTT
.	.	TRBV2	TRBJ2-5	CASGQETQYF	TGTGCCAGCGGCCAAGAGACCCAGTACTTC
TRBD1	.	TRBV9	TRBJ1-5	CASSPQGASNQPQHF	TGTGCCAGCAGCCCCCAGGGGGCAAGCAATCAGCCCCAGCATTTT
.	.	TRBV2	TRBJ2-2	CASSAPGRGNTGELFF	TGTGCCAGCAGTGCCCCCGGAAGGGGGAACACCGGGGAGCTGTTTTTT
.	.	TRBV4-2	TRBJ1-5	CASSQGTDQPQHF	TGTGCCAGCAGCCAAGGGACGGATCAGCCCCAGCATTTT
.	.	TRBV30	TRBJ2-1	CAWSVRNNEQFF	TGTGCCTGGAGTGTACGAAACAATGAGCAGTTCTTC
TRBD2	.	TRBV7-2	TRBJ2-7	CASSLARGSSYEQYF	TGTGCCAGCAGCTTAGCGCGCGGGAGCTCCTACGAGCAGTACTTC
TRBD1	once	TRBV23-1	TRBJ2-7	CASSHSTGTKCYEQYF	TGCGCCAGCAGTCATTCGACAGGGACAAAATGCTACGAGCAGTACTTC
.	.	TRBV9	TRBJ2-1	CASSVSGNEQFF	TGTGCCAGCAGCGTTTCTGGCAATGAGCAGTTCTTC